A selection of T cell receptor beta chains follows, all from one sample in a study of neurological immune-mediated disorders. One entry per CDR3 protein results from TCRdb running MiXCR on the 5' RACE reads. The sample has roughly 66,000 distinct CDR3 sequences, around 5% seen once; the top ten hold about 2%. Sample: PBMCs. These receptors all come from a woman between 65 and 79 years old with multiple sclerosis. The CDR3 runs from the conserved cysteine through the conserved F or W. The D gene is left open where the match is weak. Some rows mark clone size as missing; the rest say once, few, many or name a class of expanded clone.

many,-,TRBV29-1,TRBJ2-6,15,CSVADSYSGANVLTF,TGCAGCGTTGCCGACAGCTACTCTGGGGCCAACGTCCTGACTTTC
-,TRBD2,TRBV20-1,TRBJ2-3,15,CSARVGTSMADTQYF,TGCAGTGCTAGAGTTGGGACTAGCATGGCAGATACGCAGTATTTT
once,TRBD1,TRBV7-7,TRBJ2-2,19,CASSSGYRDRPLGTGELFF,TGTGCCAGCAGCTCGGGGTACCGGGACAGACCCCTGGGGACCGGGGAGCTGTTTTTT
-,TRBD2,TRBV12-3/TRBV12-4,TRBJ2-1,16,CASSLRAGGLGNEQFF,TGTGCCAGCAGTTTAAGGGCGGGGGGACTTGGCAATGAGCAGTTCTTC
many,-,TRBV5-1,TRBJ2-7,13,CASSQGSSYEQYF,TGCGCCAGCAGCCAAGGGAGCTCCTACGAGCAGTACTTC
many,-,TRBV11-2,TRBJ2-5,16,CASSPGQYPGGETQYF,TGTGCCAGCAGCCCGGGACAGTACCCGGGAGGAGAGACCCAGTACTTC
many,-,TRBV9,TRBJ2-3,15,CASSVVDRGTDTQYF,TGTGCCAGCAGCGTAGTGGACAGAGGCACAGATACGCAGTATTTT
many,-,TRBV4-1,TRBJ1-1,16,CASSQDPRVMNTEAFF,TGCGCCAGCAGCCAAGATCCCCGGGTCATGAACACTGAAGCTTTCTTT
many,TRBD2,TRBV5-6,TRBJ2-7,15,CASSFRLAGVNEQYF,TGTGCCAGCAGCTTCCGACTAGCGGGAGTTAATGAGCAGTACTTC
many,-,TRBV20-1,TRBJ2-3,17,CSAPAREGRVDTDTQYF,TGCAGTGCTCCCGCACGTGAGGGTCGGGTAGATACAGATACGCAGTATTTT
many,-,TRBV25-1,TRBJ1-1,15,CASSESGHKNTEAFF,TGTGCCAGCAGTGAATCGGGTCATAAGAACACTGAAGCTTTCTTT
many,-,TRBV20-1,TRBJ1-5,14,CSASDSEGGQPQHF,TGCAGTGCTAGCGACAGCGAGGGAGGGCAGCCCCAGCATTTT
many,-,TRBV20-1,TRBJ2-5,14,CSARELASPGTQYF,TGCAGTGCTAGAGAATTGGCTAGCCCGGGGACCCAGTACTTC
-,TRBD2,TRBV20-1,TRBJ2-1,14,CSAARAGVNNEQFF,TGCAGTGCCGCAAGGGCGGGAGTCAACAATGAGCAGTTCTTC
many,-,TRBV4-3,TRBJ2-1,17,CASSQDRRASYYNEQFF,TGCGCCAGCAGCCAAGATCGCAGGGCGTCTTACTACAATGAGCAGTTCTTC
medium-sized,-,TRBV20-1,TRBJ2-1,15,CSAGPAERPSNEQFF,TGCAGTGCTGGACCGGCGGAGAGGCCAAGTAATGAGCAGTTCTTC
many,TRBD2,TRBV10-3,TRBJ2-1,12,CANSGNHNEQFF,TGTGCCAATAGCGGGAACCACAATGAGCAGTTCTTC
-,-,TRBV7-6,TRBJ2-1,14,CASSTSSSYNEQFF,TGTGCCAGCAGCACCTCTAGCTCCTACAATGAGCAGTTCTTC
-,TRBD2,TRBV5-1,TRBJ2-5,15,CASSPTSGGQETQYF,TGCGCCAGCAGCCCGACTAGCGGGGGACAAGAGACCCAGTACTTC
many,-,TRBV7-3,TRBJ2-7,18,CASSSQGPIDAYSYEQYF,TGTGCCAGCAGCTCCCAAGGTCCCATCGACGCCTACTCCTACGAGCAGTACTTC
many,TRBD2,TRBV7-6,TRBJ2-1,13,CASSLGEGTEQFF,TGTGCCAGCAGCTTAGGGGAGGGAACTGAGCAGTTCTTC
-,-,TRBV19,TRBJ1-1,14,CASSNQGRYTEAFF,TGTGCCAGTAGCAACCAGGGAAGATACACTGAAGCTTTCTTT
many,TRBD1,TRBV27,TRBJ2-7,14,CASRRTGISNEQYF,TGTGCCAGCAGGAGGACAGGGATTAGCAACGAGCAGTACTTC
many,-,TRBV7-2,TRBJ2-7,14,CASSPQPGTLEQYF,TGTGCCAGCAGCCCGCAGCCCGGGACTCTCGAGCAGTACTTC
many,-,TRBV4-1,TRBJ2-7,15,CASSQDLGTLYEQYF,TGCGCCAGCAGCCAAGATCTGGGGACGCTCTACGAGCAGTACTTC
many,TRBD1,TRBV5-1,TRBJ2-1,15,CASSFVGGAGNEQFF,TGCGCCAGCAGCTTCGTAGGGGGCGCTGGGAATGAGCAGTTCTTC
many,-,TRBV20-1,TRBJ2-3,14,CSARAGAGTDTQYF,TGCAGTGCTAGAGCGGGAGCTGGGACAGATACGCAGTATTTT
many,TRBD1,TRBV15,TRBJ2-7,16,CATRSSTGGPSYEQYF,TGTGCCACCAGGAGTTCGACAGGGGGGCCCTCCTACGAGCAGTACTTC
many,-,TRBV29-1,TRBJ2-6,16,CSVEAAGFGGANVLTF,TGCAGCGTTGAAGCTGCAGGGTTTGGTGGGGCCAACGTCCTGACTTTC
-,TRBD2,TRBV20-1,TRBJ2-5,16,CSAKRPTGLNQETQYF,TGCAGTGCCAAAAGGCCCACGGGACTAAACCAAGAGACCCAGTACTTC
many,-,TRBV7-2,TRBJ2-2,14,CASSSGGGTGELFF,TGTGCCAGCAGCTCCGGCGGCGGGACCGGGGAGCTGTTTTTT
-,-,TRBV20-1,TRBJ2-5,16,CSARLQGGKAFETQYF,TGCAGTGCTAGACTACAGGGCGGGAAGGCGTTCGAGACCCAGTACTTC
many,TRBD2,TRBV5-1,TRBJ2-1,15,CASSWTSGTNNEQFF,TGCGCCAGCAGCTGGACTAGCGGGACTAACAATGAGCAGTTCTTC
many,-,TRBV25-1,TRBJ2-1,15,CASSLETSLGNEQFF,TGTGCCAGCAGCCTTGAGACTAGTTTGGGGAATGAGCAGTTCTTC
many,TRBD2,TRBV20-1,TRBJ2-1,16,CSAPTSGRFGYNEQFF,TGCAGTGCCCCGACTAGCGGGAGGTTCGGATACAATGAGCAGTTCTTC
many,-,TRBV27,TRBJ1-5,13,CASSLIGDQPQHF,TGTGCCAGCAGTTTAATAGGGGATCAGCCCCAGCATTTT
many,-,TRBV10-3,TRBJ1-1,14,CAISESMGNTEAFF,TGTGCCATCAGTGAGTCGATGGGAAACACTGAAGCTTTCTTT
many,-,TRBV5-1,TRBJ1-3,17,CASSLAGGPRTGNTIYF,TGCGCCAGCAGCTTGGCCGGGGGCCCAAGGACTGGAAACACCATATATTTT
many,TRBD1,TRBV7-2,TRBJ2-7,15,CASSLVGTAPGEQYF,TGTGCCAGCAGCTTAGTGGGGACAGCCCCAGGGGAGCAGTACTTC
many,-,TRBV29-1,TRBJ1-1,13,CSVVGGMNTEAFF,TGCAGCGTGGTGGGGGGCATGAACACTGAAGCTTTCTTT
many,-,TRBV7-8,TRBJ2-5,15,CASSLGGRAEKTQYF,TGTGCCAGCAGCTTAGGCGGCAGGGCGGAAAAGACCCAGTACTTC
many,-,TRBV5-5,TRBJ2-7,16,CASRLATGGSSYEQYF,TGTGCCAGCAGGCTTGCTACAGGTGGGAGCTCCTACGAGCAGTACTTC
many,TRBD2,TRBV6-5,TRBJ2-7,17,CASSYSITSGSVDEQYF,TGTGCCAGCAGTTACTCGATTACTAGCGGGAGTGTCGACGAGCAGTACTTC
many,-,TRBV27,TRBJ2-7,13,CASRTTGTRVEYF,TGTGCCAGCAGGACGACCGGGACAAGGGTTGAGTACTTC
many,TRBD2,TRBV7-9,TRBJ2-1,19,CASSPQGSGRRSSYNEQFF,TGTGCCAGCAGCCCCCAGGGTAGCGGGAGGAGGAGCTCCTACAATGAGCAGTTCTTC
-,TRBD2,TRBV20-1,TRBJ2-1,15,CSARDAASGRNEQFF,TGCAGTGCTAGAGATGCAGCTAGCGGGCGGAATGAGCAGTTCTTC
many,-,TRBV7-2,TRBJ1-1,16,CASSLSVDPRFAEAFF,TGTGCCAGCAGCTTAAGTGTGGACCCCAGGTTTGCTGAAGCTTTCTTT